This is a list of T cell receptor beta chains from one sample in a study of T-cell reconstitution after alpha-beta-depleted transplantation in children. TCRdb processed the PCR reads anew with MiXCR; each CDR3 protein has one entry. The table lists tens of thousands of distinct CDR3 sequences, about a sixth of them singletons, with roughly half in the top ten. The input for sequencing was PBMCs, mostly from graft donor cells, taken 360 days after TCRalphabeta/CD19-depleted stem cell transplant. The origin of the receptors is a male patient aged 2 to 10 who had a stem cell transplant for acute lymphoblastic leukemia, so the T cells may come from the graft donor. Both conserved end residues are part of each CDR3.

j_call v_call cdr3_length cdr3_aa
TRBJ1-1 TRBV5-1 13 CASRDLRRTEAFF
TRBJ2-5 TRBV10-2 12 CASSDTEGTQYF
TRBJ2-6 TRBV27 17 CASSLSGTSSGANVLTF
TRBJ2-7 TRBV7-9 14 CASSLGLALFEQYF
TRBJ2-1 TRBV6-2/TRBV6-3 15 CASNLGRVIYNEQFF
TRBJ2-1 TRBV7-2 15 CASSLGLAGYNEQFF
TRBJ2-1 TRBV4-1 13 CASSQGGGVEQFF
TRBJ2-3 TRBV29-1 14 CSGDRGHNPDTQYF
TRBJ2-5 TRBV4-1 14 CASSPRNREETQYF
TRBJ1-1 TRBV6-5 14 CASSSHYWHTEAFF
TRBJ1-6 TRBV7-9 14 CASSSPPRSSPLHF
TRBJ2-1 TRBV29-1 14 CSGYGASSYNEQFF
TRBJ2-7 TRBV7-9 16 CASTPSTGTGVYEQYF
TRBJ2-7 TRBV6-5 13 CASSYRLPDEQYF
TRBJ2-1 TRBV7-8 14 CASSFGTGVSEQFF
TRBJ1-5 TRBV5-1 15 CASSHGTGDNQPQHF
TRBJ2-3 TRBV24-1 14 CATSDWDSTDTQYF
TRBJ2-1 TRBV3-1 16 CASSRRPGATGNEQFF
TRBJ2-1 TRBV12-3/TRBV12-4 13 CASRPHLTNEQFF
TRBJ1-2 TRBV9 14 CASSDRFGGTVGTF
TRBJ2-1 TRBV11-2 19 CASSLDGSGRGLIYNEQFF
TRBJ2-5 TRBV11-2 18 CASSLDPSSGSREETQYF
TRBJ2-2 TRBV20-1 16 CSALPLGQPYTGELFF
TRBJ1-2 TRBV12-3/TRBV12-4 13 CASSLRGHYGYTF
TRBJ2-1 TRBV6-5 18 CASSYRSRGHLSYNEQFF
TRBJ2-7 TRBV7-6 14 CASSRTGDDYEQYF
TRBJ2-1 TRBV7-8 13 CASRRLAGVEQFF
TRBJ2-1 TRBV7-8 17 CASSLRQGWVSYNEQFF
TRBJ1-1 TRBV12-3/TRBV12-4 12 CASMRMNTEAFF
TRBJ1-1 TRBV11-2 15 CASSLSAYGNTEAFF
TRBJ2-2 TRBV27 17 CASSLGGRGPYTGELFF
TRBJ2-7 TRBV20-1 11 CSAGALYEQYF
TRBJ2-1 TRBV12-3/TRBV12-4 11 CASSLGLEQFF
TRBJ2-7 TRBV5-1 14 CASSLDVGYYEQYF
TRBJ2-5 TRBV6-5 18 CASSYSSLGRNSQETQYF
TRBJ2-1 TRBV3-1 16 CASSPPGGRLLNEQFF
TRBJ2-7 TRBV6-1 15 CASSEGGHFSYEQYF
TRBJ1-1 TRBV11-3 15 CASRGPRGLNTEAFF
TRBJ2-2 TRBV24-1 15 CATSDPGPVTGELFF
TRBJ2-7 TRBV4-2 14 CASSRYALSYEQYF
TRBJ2-3 TRBV5-1 16 CASSLALRYGTDTQYF
TRBJ2-3 TRBV7-9 15 CASSDGSASTDTQYF
TRBJ2-1 TRBV30 15 CAWSEDRGAYNEQFF
TRBJ1-1 TRBV6-5 14 CASSYSNRGTEAFF
TRBJ1-1 TRBV7-9 11 CASSLAGALGF
TRBJ2-7 TRBV2 15 CASSDLRDRGHEQYF
TRBJ2-7 TRBV10-2 12 CATQRTSYEQYF
TRBJ2-7 TRBV2 18 CASSIDRVRTSGRYEQYF
TRBJ2-1 TRBV5-1 17 CASSSGLAGGPYNEQFF
TRBJ2-7 TRBV14 14 CASSPTGVASEQYF
TRBJ1-1 TRBV10-3 14 CAISELDQNTEAFF
TRBJ2-1 TRBV18 15 CASSVAGVLYNEQFF
TRBJ2-1 TRBV12-3/TRBV12-4 16 CASSLLRTSNYNEQFF
TRBJ2-5 TRBV4-1 15 CASSKVRTAQETQYF
TRBJ2-7 TRBV5-1 14 CASSLEGADYEQYF
TRBJ2-1 TRBV7-9 13 CASSIPGGDEQFF
TRBJ2-1 TRBV13 22 CASSRKKLTGNEEASSYNEQFF
TRBJ2-7 TRBV12-3/TRBV12-4 15 CASSSRLAGNYEQYF
TRBJ2-4 TRBV6-5 16 CASSYYRGGAKNIQYF
TRBJ2-5 TRBV12-3/TRBV12-4 13 CASSLEGGETQYF